The rows below give T cell receptor beta chains drawn from one sample of a study of response to subunit inactivated influenza vaccine. Each CDR3 protein gets one entry after TCRdb re-called the RT-PCR reads with MiXCR. The repertoire includes some 480,000 distinct CDR3 sequences, over 9.5% of them detected once, and over 9.5% sits in the top ten. Sequenced material: PBMCs from blood, taken 45 days after vaccination. All receptors come from a man over 45 who received an inactivated influenza vaccine. CDR3s include the opening cysteine and the closing phenylalanine or tryptophan. The order of the fields is clone size, CDR3 length, V gene, D gene, J gene, CDR3 protein, CDR3 DNA. D genes are given only for firm matches. Clone size is shown for a subset of rows, as once, few, many or a class of expanded clone.

>-|15|TRBV3-1|-|TRBJ1-1
CASSQEDRSNTEAFF
TGTGCCAGCAGCCAAGAGGACCGCTCCAACACTGAAGCTTTCTTT
>few|15|TRBV12-3/TRBV12-4|TRBD1|TRBJ2-4
CASRPAGTGGDIQYF
TGTGCCAGCAGACCGGCCGGGACAGGGGGAGACATTCAGTACTTC
>few|14|TRBV25-1|-|TRBJ1-6
CASSEYMPRSPLHF
TGTGCCAGCAGTGAATACATGCCCAGGTCCCCCCTCCACTTT
>-|15|TRBV9|TRBD2|TRBJ2-5
CASSVVSGSVETQYF
TGTGCCAGCAGCGTAGTTAGCGGGAGCGTGGAGACCCAGTACTTC
>-|12|TRBV6-2/TRBV6-3|TRBD1|TRBJ1-1
CAIATGTTEAFF
TGTGCCATCGCGACAGGGACCACTGAAGCTTTCTTT
>few|14|TRBV5-1|-|TRBJ2-6
CASRSSSGANVLTF
TGCGCCAGTCGATCCAGCTCTGGGGCCAACGTCCTGACTTTC
>few|13|TRBV5-5|-|TRBJ2-7
CASSFGGGRERDF
TGTGCCAGCAGCTTTGGCGGGGGCAGGGAAAGGGACTTC
>many|13|TRBV5-1|-|TRBJ1-1
CASSSTMNTEAFF
TGCGCCAGCAGCTCAACCATGAACACTGAAGCTTTCTTT
>few|18|TRBV5-6|TRBD2|TRBJ2-1
CASSLTGGNLRSYNEQFF
TGTGCCAGCAGCTTGACGGGAGGAAACCTCAGATCCTACAATGAGCAGTTCTTC
>many|12|TRBV25-1|-|TRBJ2-1
CASSRSHYEQFF
TGTGCCAGCAGTCGTTCGCATTATGAGCAGTTCTTC
>few|15|TRBV5-1|TRBD1|TRBJ1-4
CASSRNRGGNEKLFF
TGCGCCAGCAGCCGTAACAGGGGCGGTAATGAAAAACTGTTTTTT
>-|13|TRBV7-3|-|TRBJ2-7
CASSPGLNHEQYF
TGTGCCAGCAGCCCCGGACTGAACCACGAGCAGTACTTC
>few|13|TRBV30|-|TRBJ1-5
CAWSGIFNQPQHF
TGTGCCTGGAGTGGGATATTCAATCAGCCCCAGCATTTT
>-|17|TRBV4-1|TRBD2|TRBJ2-4
CASSQGLAGAKKNIQYF
TGCGCCAGCAGCCAAGGACTAGCGGGAGCGAAAAAAAACATTCAGTACTTC
>-|18|TRBV30|TRBD1|TRBJ2-3
CAKLQGRRDNYSTDTQYF
TGTGCCAAACTACAGGGGCGACGCGACAACTATAGCACAGATACGCAGTATTTT
>-|13|TRBV20-1|-|TRBJ2-7
CSAKVHQPYEQYF
TGCAGTGCTAAAGTCCACCAGCCTTACGAGCAGTACTTC
>few|15|TRBV27|TRBD2|TRBJ2-1
CASRQTSGAYNEQFF
TGTGCCAGCAGGCAGACTAGCGGGGCCTACAATGAGCAGTTCTTC
>few|16|TRBV4-1|TRBD1|TRBJ1-2
CASSRSPGQSNYGYTF
TGCGCCAGCAGCCGCTCACCGGGACAGTCCAACTATGGCTACACCTTC
>-|15|TRBV7-9|-|TRBJ2-7
CASSLAAGSTYEQYF
TGTGCCAGCAGCTTAGCGGCAGGGTCTACCTACGAGCAGTACTTC
>-|14|TRBV7-2|-|TRBJ2-7
CASSQTLRAYEQYF
TGTGCCAGCAGTCAGACACTAAGAGCCTACGAGCAGTACTTC